The rows below give T cell receptor beta chains drawn from one sample of a study of cytomegalovirus exposure and HLA in healthy donors. TCRdb's table, derived via immunoSEQ multiplex PCR, lists solely in-frame clones and lacks some. The data show 100,000 to 150,000 clones, 65% to 80% seen once. Sequencing was carried out using PBMCs. All receptors come from a man aged 55 to 70 in good health and CMV-seropositive. Each CDR3 is given with its conserved first and last residue. A D gene is named only where the DNA matches it firmly. Clone size appears in some rows only: once, few, many, or a class for an expanded clone.

NA NA TRBJ2-1 TRBV21-1 19 TGTGCCAGCAGCAAAGATGGACTAGCCATGAGCCAACACTACAATGAGCAGTTCTTC CASSKDGLAMSQHYNEQFF
NA NA TRBJ2-1 TRBV4-2 15 TGTGCCAGCAGCCAAGAGCCTAGCGATTACAATGAGCAGTTCTTC CASSQEPSDYNEQFF
few NA TRBJ2-1 TRBV29-1 15 TGCAGCGTTGAAGATCTTGGGCACCGCAACAATGAGCAGTTCTTC CSVEDLGHRNNEQFF
few TRBD2 TRBJ2-7 TRBV7-9 12 TGTGCCAGCACCAGACTAGCGGACGAGCAGTACTTC CASTRLADEQYF
NA NA TRBJ1-3 TRBV11-2 14 TGTGCCAGCAGCTCGACTCAGTCGGGAAACACCATATATTTT CASSSTQSGNTIYF
NA NA TRBJ2-1 TRBV10-3 15 TGTGCCATCAGTCGGACGGAAAGCGGTTACAATGAGCAGTTCTTC CAISRTESGYNEQFF
NA NA TRBJ2-3 TRBV5-6 16 TGTGCCAGCAGTCGACAGGAACTTTCAGCTAGAGATACGCAGTATTTT CASSRQELSARDTQYF
NA NA TRBJ1-1 TRBV2 15 TGTGCCAGCAGCGAAGAGCGGGGGGGGAGCACTGAAGCTTTCTTT CASSEERGGSTEAFF
few TRBD1 TRBJ1-1 TRBV10-3 15 TGTGCCATCAGGCTTCGACAGGGGATGAACACTGAAGCTTTCTTT CAIRLRQGMNTEAFF
NA NA TRBJ1-5 TRBV18 18 TGTGCCAGCTCACCGCTCGCCCCAGGGACAAACCCCAATCAGCCCCAGCATTTT CASSPLAPGTNPNQPQHF
NA TRBD1 TRBJ1-2 TRBV9 13 TGTGCCAGCAGCGCGGGACAGGGGGGAGGCTACACCTTC CASSAGQGGGYTF
NA TRBD1 TRBJ1-5 TRBV19 18 TGTGCCAGTAGTATCGGAGGGTCTGGCAGGGGGTGGCATCAGCCCCAGCATTTT CASSIGGSGRGWHQPQHF
NA TRBD1 TRBJ2-1 TRBV5-1 15 TGCGCCAGTAGGACCTGGGGGACAGGGTATAATGAGCAGTTCTTC CASRTWGTGYNEQFF
NA NA TRBJ2-3 TRBV28 15 TGTGCCAGCAGTCATACGGTGACTGGCACAGATACGCAGTATTTT CASSHTVTGTDTQYF
NA TRBD1 TRBJ1-2 TRBV6-6 14 TGTGCCAGCAGTTACTACCCAGGGGGAGATGGCTACACCTTC CASSYYPGGDGYTF
NA NA TRBJ1-2 TRBV7-3 13 TGTGCCAGCAGCTTAAGGGAGGGCTCTGGCTACACCTTC CASSLREGSGYTF
NA NA TRBJ1-1 TRBV15 17 TGTGCCACCAGCAGAGAATCACAGGCCTCTATGAACACTGAAGCTTTCTTT CATSRESQASMNTEAFF
few TRBD1 TRBJ2-6 TRBV27 16 TGTGCCAGCAGCCGGGACAGGGGCTCGGGGGCCAACGTCCTGACTTTC CASSRDRGSGANVLTF
once NA TRBJ1-5 TRBV7-9 14 TGTTCCAGCAGCTCACAGAGTAGCAATCAGCCCCAGCATTTT CSSSSQSSNQPQHF
NA TRBD2 TRBJ2-3 TRBV6-1 17 TGTGCCAGCAGTGAAGCGTGGCTAGCGGGCATTGGAGATACGCAGTATTTT CASSEAWLAGIGDTQYF
few TRBD2 TRBJ2-2 TRBV2 14 TGTGCCAGCAGGCTAGCGGGATCCCCTGGGGAGCTGTTTTTT CASRLAGSPGELFF
NA NA TRBJ1-1 TRBV4-1 14 TGCGCCAGCAGCCAGGGCGTAGTAATTGCTGAAGCTTTCTTT CASSQGVVIAEAFF
NA NA TRBJ2-1 TRBV2 19 TGTGCCAGCAGTGAGCAAGGGGTATGGCTCGGAAGCTCCTACAATGAGCAGTTCTTC CASSEQGVWLGSSYNEQFF
NA NA TRBJ2-1 TRBV7-3 16 TGTGCCAGCAGCCCCGGTCCAGGGGCCCTTAGGAATGAGCAGTTCTTC CASSPGPGALRNEQFF
few TRBD2 TRBJ2-7 TRBV11-2 15 TGTGCCAGCAGCTTAGAGCCCGGGGGGGCCTACGAGCAGTACTTC CASSLEPGGAYEQYF
NA NA TRBJ1-4 TRBV6-1 14 TGTGCCAGCACTGAGGGACTATTTCGGGAAAAACTGTTTTTT CASTEGLFREKLFF
NA NA TRBJ2-3 TRBV5-1 15 TGCGCCAGCAGTTGGGCGGCGGGTAGCACAGATACGCAGTATTTT CASSWAAGSTDTQYF
once NA TRBJ2-5 TRBV5-1 15 TGCGCCAGCAGCTCCACTGGACTGGGACAAGAGACCCAGTACTTC CASSSTGLGQETQYF
NA TRBD1 TRBJ2-5 TRBV11-2 16 TGTGCCAGCAGCTTCGGAGGGACAGGGGGCGGGGAGACCCAGTACTTC CASSFGGTGGGETQYF
few NA TRBJ2-6 TRBV6-6 15 TGTGCCAGCAGCGACAGCGATTCTGGGGCCAACGTCCTGACTTTC CASSDSDSGANVLTF
few TRBD1 TRBJ1-2 TRBV29-1 15 TGCAGCGTTGAAGATCGGCAGGGGGCCCGGGGTGGCTACACCTTC CSVEDRQGARGGYTF
NA TRBD2 TRBJ2-7 TRBV7-9 13 TGTGCCAGCAGCGCCCAGCGGGGGTGGGAGCAGTACTTC CASSAQRGWEQYF
NA NA TRBJ1-1 TRBV18 13 TGTGCCAGCTCACCGGACTTGAACACTGAAGCTTTCTTT CASSPDLNTEAFF
NA TRBD2 TRBJ2-1 TRBV19 18 TGTGCCAGTAGTACGGGACTAGCGATAATACACCCCTACAATGAGCAGTTCTTC CASSTGLAIIHPYNEQFF
NA NA TRBJ1-4 TRBV7-8 18 TGTGCCAGCACCAAAGGAGAGGGGGTCTTTGCAACTAATGAAAAACTGTTTTTT CASTKGEGVFATNEKLFF
few NA TRBJ2-2 TRBV11-1 16 TGTGCCAGCAGCCCCCGGACTCCTCGGGGCACCGGGGAGCTGTTTTTT CASSPRTPRGTGELFF
NA NA TRBJ1-2 TRBV4-1 14 TGCGCCAGCAGCCAAGGCTCCTACAACTATGGCTACACCTTC CASSQGSYNYGYTF
NA TRBD1 TRBJ1-5 TRBV6-1 14 TGTGCCAGCAGTGGGACAGGGCTCAATCAGCCCCAGCATTTT CASSGTGLNQPQHF
NA TRBD2 TRBJ2-7 TRBV10-1 16 TGCGCCAGCAGTGAGGGGCTAGCGGGGGCCTCCTACGAGCAGTACTTC CASSEGLAGASYEQYF
NA TRBD1 TRBJ1-4 TRBV5-6 17 TGTGCCAGCAGCTTGAGGGGAAGGGGGCTATCTAATGAAAAACTGTTTTTT CASSLRGRGLSNEKLFF
NA NA TRBJ1-2 TRBV9 14 TGTGCCAGCAGCGTAGGACAGTTTAACTATGGCTACACCTTC CASSVGQFNYGYTF
NA NA TRBJ2-5 TRBV7-2 16 TGTGCCAGCAGCTTAGACTGGGTCGGGAGCGGGGAGACCCAGTACTTC CASSLDWVGSGETQYF
NA NA TRBJ1-5 TRBV19 13 TGTGCCAGTAGTACCGGGGGTCATCAGCCCCAGCATTTT CASSTGGHQPQHF
NA NA TRBJ1-2 TRBV5-5 13 TGTGCCAGCAGCTTGGGGGGGGACTATGGCTACACCTTC CASSLGGDYGYTF
NA NA TRBJ2-7 TRBV6-5 15 TGTGCCAGCAGTTACCAGCGGATTAGCTCCTACGAGCAGTACTTC CASSYQRISSYEQYF
NA TRBD1 TRBJ1-1 TRBV28 14 TGTGCCAGCAGTTCGCAGGACAGGGACACTGAAGCTTTCTTT CASSSQDRDTEAFF
NA NA TRBJ1-1 TRBV7-9 13 TGTGCCAGCAGCTCTTCAGGGGCAGGGAAAGCTTTCTTT CASSSSGAGKAFF
once TRBD2 TRBJ2-3 TRBV27 16 TGTGCCAGCAAGCGGTTAGCGGGAACTAGCACAGATACGCAGTATTTT CASKRLAGTSTDTQYF
NA NA TRBJ2-3 TRBV5-6 14 TGTGCCAGCAGCTTGGGAGCTAGCACAGATACGCAGTATTTT CASSLGASTDTQYF
NA NA TRBJ1-4 TRBV2 16 TGTGCCAGCAGTGAAGACAGATTGGCAACTAATGAAAAACTGTTTTTT CASSEDRLATNEKLFF
NA NA TRBJ1-6 TRBV10-2 19 TGCGCCAGCCGTTCCCGGGACACCCCGGGGTTATTTTATAATTCACCCCTCCACTTT CASRSRDTPGLFYNSPLHF
NA NA TRBJ2-6 TRBV6-1 14 TGTGCCAGCAAGTCTATCTCTGGGGCCAACGGCCTGACTTTC CASKSISGANGLTF
few NA TRBJ1-5 TRBV7-2 17 TGTGCCAGCAGCTTGGGAAGGGCCGGGGTTTTCAATCAGCCCCAGCATTTT CASSLGRAGVFNQPQHF
NA NA TRBJ2-7 TRBV7-7 13 TGTGCTAGCAGCTTAGGGGTGGCTGGCGGGCAGTACTTC CASSLGVAGGQYF
once NA TRBJ2-3 TRBV19 14 TGTGCCAGTAGTATCCGACTCAGCACAGATACGCAGTATTTT CASSIRLSTDTQYF
NA TRBD1 TRBJ1-4 TRBV12-5 18 TGTGCTAGTGGTTTGGTACTGGGACAGGGGGCTTTAGATGAAAAACTGTTTTTT CASGLVLGQGALDEKLFF
NA TRBD2 TRBJ2-1 TRBV5-1 15 TGCGCCAGCAGCTCAACTAGCGGGAGGGGCAATGAGCAGTTCTTC CASSSTSGRGNEQFF
NA TRBD1 TRBJ1-2 TRBV19 16 TGTGCCAGTAGCGGAGCCGGGACAGTTTCTAACTATGGCTACACCTTC CASSGAGTVSNYGYTF
few TRBD2 TRBJ2-7 TRBV10-3 17 TGTGCCATCGGGGTCGGGACTAGCGGGGGGACCTCCTACGAGCAGTACTTC CAIGVGTSGGTSYEQYF
few TRBD1 TRBJ2-1 TRBV28 14 TGTGCCAGCGTATCGGGACAGGGGGCGTACGAGCAGTTCTTC CASVSGQGAYEQFF